These 3 T cell receptor beta chains originate from one sample sequenced in a study of T cell repertoires in cytomegalovirus infection. One entry per CDR3 protein, called by TCRdb with MiXCR from the reads. The sample gives approximately 400,000 distinct CDR3 sequences, approximately 32% of which show up once; around 15% is in the top ten. The sample was PBMCs. Every receptor here comes from a human donor in good health (CMV status not recorded). Some clones in this sample may be carry-over from other donors' samples.

This clonotype has a count of ten or more. The chain is built from TRBV10-3 and TRBJ2-3; 11 bases agree with TRBD1. The CDR3 has 15 amino acids. V dropped 4 bases and J dropped 8; count of bases not matched to a gene: 8. CDR1 and CDR2 (germline): ENHRY, SYGVKD. The CDR3 DNA sequence: TGTGCCATCAGTGCCGGGACAGGGGGGAGTAGTACGCAGTATTTT. It translates to CAISAGTGGSSTQYF.

This clonotype was seen at least ten times. The V and J genes are TRBV11-2 and TRBJ2-7; D may be TRBD1 or TRBD2 (6 bases each). Germline values: CDR1 SGHAT, CDR2 FQNNGV. Trimming removed 6 bases at V and 3 bases at J, with 18 bases between. The CDR3 runs 15 residues. CDR3 protein: CASRSTRDTIYEQYF. The CDR3 nucleotides read TGTGCCAGCAGGTCAACGCGGGACACCATCTACGAGCAGTACTTC.

Note on this clonotype: A much larger clone sits a single nucleotide away, making a read error possible. V and J are TRBV7-8 and TRBJ2-7, with D perhaps assigned TRBD1 or TRBD2 (5 bases each). The germline V and J ends were trimmed by 2 bases and 2 bases, with 13 bases remaining between them. Germline V lookup: CDR1 SGHVS, CDR2 FQNEAQ. This CDR3 comprises 15 residues. CDR3 loop: CASSLNGTSAYEQYF. CDR3 coding DNA: TGTGCCAGCAGCTTAAACGGGACGTCAGCCTACGAGCAGTACTTC.